The rows below give T cell receptor beta chains drawn from one sample of a study of CD8 T cells in Susac syndrome. From the immunoSEQ multiplex PCR reads, TCRdb called clonotypes with MiXCR, one entry per CDR3 protein. The data hold about 200,000 distinct CDR3 sequences, with roughly nine tenths observed a single time. Sequencing input: CD4+ T cells from PBMCs. These receptors all come from a human donor with Susac syndrome. Both conserved end residues are part of each CDR3. A D gene is named only where the DNA matches it firmly. The size of a clone is reported for some rows only, either as once, few or many, or as a class for expanded clones.

NA,TRBJ1-1,NA,TRBV19,TGTGCCAGTAGTATAGACAGGTGGATGAACACTGAAGCTTTCTTT,CASSIDRWMNTEAFF
NA,TRBJ2-5,NA,TRBV2,TGTGCCAGCAGGGAGGGCCAAGAGACCCAGTACTTC,CASREGQETQYF
NA,TRBJ1-2,NA,TRBV5-1,TGCGCCAGCAGCTTGGGGGTAGGGGGTTTAAACTATGGCTACACCTTC,CASSLGVGGLNYGYTF
TRBD1,TRBJ2-1,NA,TRBV7-9,TGTGCCAGCAGCTTAGCGCAGGTTCGGGACAGTGAGCAGTTCTTC,CASSLAQVRDSEQFF
TRBD1,TRBJ1-2,NA,TRBV20-1,TGCAGTGCTAGAGACCTCAGGGGGAACACGTATGGCTACACCTTC,CSARDLRGNTYGYTF
TRBD1,TRBJ2-1,NA,TRBV28,TGTGCCAGCAGCCTCCGGACAGGGGGTGAGCAGTTCTTC,CASSLRTGGEQFF
TRBD2,TRBJ2-7,NA,TRBV20-1,TGCAGTGCTGGGACTAGCGGGAGTTCCTACGAGCAGTACTTC,CSAGTSGSSYEQYF
NA,TRBJ2-6,NA,TRBV5-1,TGCGCCAGCAGCTTGTTTGAGTCTGGGGCCAACGTCCTGACTTTC,CASSLFESGANVLTF
TRBD2,TRBJ2-1,NA,TRBV5-1,TGCGCCAGCAGCATCGGACTAGCGGTGACCTACAATGAGCAGTTCTTC,CASSIGLAVTYNEQFF
NA,TRBJ1-6,NA,TRBV20-1,TGCAGTGCTAGGGCCGATAATTCACCCCTCCACTTT,CSARADNSPLHF
TRBD2,TRBJ2-1,NA,TRBV4-1,TGCGCCAGCAGCCAACCTGAGACTAGCGGGAGGGCCGTCTTGGATGAGCAGTTCTTC,CASSQPETSGRAVLDEQFF
NA,TRBJ1-4,NA,TRBV6-2/TRBV6-3,TGTGCCAGCAGTTACCCCGGGCAGAGCGAAAAACTGTTTTTT,CASSYPGQSEKLFF
NA,TRBJ2-5,NA,TRBV7-3,TGTGCCAGCAGCGGTCATAGCCAAGAGACCCAGTACTTC,CASSGHSQETQYF
NA,TRBJ2-3,few,TRBV2,TGTGCCAGCAGTCCCCGGGGCCGCACAGATACGCAGTATTTT,CASSPRGRTDTQYF
NA,TRBJ1-6,NA,TRBV5-1,TGCGCCAGCAGCTTGGCCGGCGGGGCTCGGTCACCCCTCCACTTT,CASSLAGGARSPLHF